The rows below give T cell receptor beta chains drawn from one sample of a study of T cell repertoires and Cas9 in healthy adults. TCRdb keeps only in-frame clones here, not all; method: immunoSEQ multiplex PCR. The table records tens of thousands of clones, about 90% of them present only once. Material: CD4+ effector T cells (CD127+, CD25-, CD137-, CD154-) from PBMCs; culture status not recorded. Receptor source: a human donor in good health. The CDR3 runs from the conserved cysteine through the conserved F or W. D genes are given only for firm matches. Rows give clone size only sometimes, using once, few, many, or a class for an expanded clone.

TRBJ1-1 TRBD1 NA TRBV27 TGTGCCAGCACCGAATCTTATGACAGGGGCGGGACTGAAGCTTTCTTT CASTESYDRGGTEAFF
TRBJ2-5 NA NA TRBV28 TGTGCCAGCAGTTCATACGACAGCTTAAGAGAGACCCAGTACTTC CASSSYDSLRETQYF
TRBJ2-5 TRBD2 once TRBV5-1 TGCGCCAGCAGCTCTGGCGGGGGAAGTGTAGAGACCCAGTACTTC CASSSGGGSVETQYF
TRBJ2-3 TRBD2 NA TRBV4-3 TGCGCCAGCAGCCCTTCTAGCGGGACGGGCACAGATACGCAGTATTTT CASSPSSGTGTDTQYF
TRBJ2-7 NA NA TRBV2 TGTGCCAGCAGTGAACCAGTGGGTAGCGGTCTGTCCTACGAGCAGTACTTC CASSEPVGSGLSYEQYF
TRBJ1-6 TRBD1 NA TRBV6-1 TGTGCCAGCAGTGTCGACAGGGGCCCTACCAATTCACCCCTCCACTTT CASSVDRGPTNSPLHF
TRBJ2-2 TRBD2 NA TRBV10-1 TGCGCCAGCAGTGAGGGACTAGCGGTAACGGGCGGGGAGCTGTTTTTT CASSEGLAVTGGELFF
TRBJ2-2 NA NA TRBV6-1 TGTGCCAGCAGTGGGCCGACGACGTTGGCCGGGGAGCTGTTTTTT CASSGPTTLAGELFF
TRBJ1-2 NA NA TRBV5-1 TGCGCCAGCAGGTCAATTACCACGGCTAACTATGGCTACACCTTC CASRSITTANYGYTF
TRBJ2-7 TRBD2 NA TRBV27 TGTGCCAGCTGGGGACTAGCGGGAGGAGGCGAGCAGTACTTC CASWGLAGGGEQYF
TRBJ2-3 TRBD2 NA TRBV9 TGTGCCAGCAGCGTTCTAGCGGGGGGGCATGGCACAGATACGCAGTATTTT CASSVLAGGHGTDTQYF
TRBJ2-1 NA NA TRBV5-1 TGCGCCAGCAGCCCGGACAGCTACAATGAGCAGTTCTTC CASSPDSYNEQFF
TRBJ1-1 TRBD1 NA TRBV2 TGTGCCAGCAAGAATGACAGGGTACGATCTGAAGCTTTCTTT CASKNDRVRSEAFF
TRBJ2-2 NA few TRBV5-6 TGTGCCAGCAGCTTGACAGGGGGGGCGAACACCGGGGAGCTGTTTTTT CASSLTGGANTGELFF
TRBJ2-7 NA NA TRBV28 TGTGCCAGCAGTTCTCCCGGCGGGGGCTACTACGAGCAGTACTTC CASSSPGGGYYEQYF
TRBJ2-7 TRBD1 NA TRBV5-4 TGTGCCAGCAGCGGGATGACAGGGGATTACGAGCAGTACTTC CASSGMTGDYEQYF
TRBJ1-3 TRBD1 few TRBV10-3 TGTGCCATCACTGGACAGGGAACTGGAAACACCATATATTTT CAITGQGTGNTIYF
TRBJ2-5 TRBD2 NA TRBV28 TGTGCCAGCACCTCCCGGACTAGCGGGGGAAAAGAGACCCAGTACTTC CASTSRTSGGKETQYF
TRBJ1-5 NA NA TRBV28 TGTGCCAGCAGTTTGACAGGTAATCAGCCCCAGCATTTT CASSLTGNQPQHF
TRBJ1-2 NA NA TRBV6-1 TGTGCCAGCAGGCCAGGGTGGGCCTATGGCTACACCTTC CASRPGWAYGYTF
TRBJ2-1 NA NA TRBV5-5 TGTGCCAGCAGCTGGCGCGGGAAAACCTCCTACAATGAGCAGTTCTTC CASSWRGKTSYNEQFF
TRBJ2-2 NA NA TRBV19 TGTGCCAGTAGTCGGTACAACACCGGGGAGCTGTTTTTT CASSRYNTGELFF
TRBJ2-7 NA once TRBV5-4 TGTGCCAGCAGCTCCTACGGGAGAGGAAACGAGCAGTACTTC CASSSYGRGNEQYF
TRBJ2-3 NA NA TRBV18 TGTGCCAGCTCACAGTCCTACGCAGGCACAGATACGCAGTATTTT CASSQSYAGTDTQYF
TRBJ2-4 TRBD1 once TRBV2 TGTGCCAGCAGTGAAGTAAACAGGGGGCTCGGGAAAAACATTCAGTACTTC CASSEVNRGLGKNIQYF
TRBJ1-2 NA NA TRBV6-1 TGTGCCAGCAGACAAGACCAGAGGGCGTGGTATGGCTACACCTTC CASRQDQRAWYGYTF
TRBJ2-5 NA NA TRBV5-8 TGTGCCAGCAGCCCCCAGGGACAAGAGACCCAGTACTTC CASSPQGQETQYF
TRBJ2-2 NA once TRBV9 TGTGCCAGCAGCCTGACAGGAGGCCGGGGGACCGGGGAGCTGTTTTTT CASSLTGGRGTGELFF
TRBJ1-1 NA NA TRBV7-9 TGTGCCAGCAGCAAAAGGGAAGGCCCCCCTACTCTGAACACTGAAGCTTTCTTT CASSKREGPPTLNTEAFF
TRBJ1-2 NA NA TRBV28 TGTGCCAGCAGTTTATTGGCCAGGGGAGGTGGCTACACCTTC CASSLLARGGGYTF
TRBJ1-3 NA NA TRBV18 TGTGCCAGCTCACCAGTCATGATGATTGCGGTCAGCGGAAACACCATATATTTT CASSPVMMIAVSGNTIYF
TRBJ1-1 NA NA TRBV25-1 TGTGCCAGCAGCTCCGGCGTTTTGGGCCTGAACACTGAAGCTTTCTTT CASSSGVLGLNTEAFF
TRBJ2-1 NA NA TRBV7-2 TGTGCCAGCAGCTTAGAAGCCCCGAGCTCCTACAATGAGCAGTTCTTC CASSLEAPSSYNEQFF
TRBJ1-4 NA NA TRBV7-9 TGTGCCAGCAGCTTAGACAGCGGACCAAATGAAAAACTGTTTTTT CASSLDSGPNEKLFF
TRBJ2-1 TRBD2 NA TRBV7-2 TGTGCCAGCAGCCCAGGACTAGCAAGCGATGAGCAGTTCTTC CASSPGLASDEQFF
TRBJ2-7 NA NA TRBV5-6 TGTGCCAGCAGCTTGGATGGTAGCTACGAGCAGTACTTC CASSLDGSYEQYF
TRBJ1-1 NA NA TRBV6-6 TGTGCCAGCAGTTACGACCGGAACACTGAAGCTTTCTTT CASSYDRNTEAFF